This T cell receptor (beta chain) originates from a study of T cells in Graves' hyperthyroidism and ophthalmopathy (dated by TCRdb to between 2018 and 2020). For the study in its entirety: Peripheral blood was collected at initial diagnosis, before any treatment. After blood sampling, hyperthyroidism patients were treated with methimazole at a starting dose of 30 mg daily, and ophthalmopathy patients were treated with high-dose intravenous methylprednisolone. The 100 discovery patients were randomly divided into training and test sets at a 7:3 ratio. A discovery cohort of about a hundred patients, 43 with Graves' ophthalmopathy and 57 with stable Graves' hyperthyroidism, was used to find distinguishing TCR V-J signatures. Thyroid tissue and blood T-cell repertoires from six Graves' hyperthyroidism patients were also compared in the study. The paper reports TCR Vbeta CDR3 sequencing of 130 to 150 peripheral blood samples: around 41 ophthalmopathy, fewer than 80 hyperthyroidism and roughly 17 progressor patients. An independent validation cohort of 18 to 20 hyperthyroidism patients and roughly 16 patients who later progressed to ophthalmopathy tested prospective prediction of ophthalmopathy. Study-wide conclusions, independent of this receptor: Most expanded thyroid clonotypes (frequency above 0.001) were also detected in blood, a finding suggesting that blood repertoires may reflect thyroid immune responses. In validation, the model predicted progression to ophthalmopathy with 55% to 71% sensitivity and over 72% specificity, a median of 6.5 months before onset. A 13 V-J signature model separated ophthalmopathy from stable hyperthyroidism, with over 85% sensitivity and about 81% specificity in cross-validation and 80%/75% in testing. Sample size was not statistically predetermined, and blinding of investigators to group allocation was not performed.

TCR beta CDR3 regions were amplified from RNA transcripts. For the first round of RT-PCR on the TCR CDR3, the HTBI primer set was used together with the Qiagen OneStep RT-PCR kit. Libraries were constructed in a second round of multiplex PCR, after which size selection and purification were carried out. Libraries were sequenced paired-end with 100 bp reads on an Illumina HiSeq2000. As for the authors' bioinformatics: Raw data were processed with SOAPnuke, discarding reads with adapters, uncalled bases, mean Phred below 15, or no exact constant-primer or identifier match. High-quality paired reads were merged with COPE v1.2.5, and unique nucleotide sequences were defined as clonotypes. Clonotypes were aligned to IMGT TRBV, TRBD and TRBJ reference segments using MiTCR v1.1. The analysis was restricted to V-J combinations with a frequency above 0.0001, which together covered roughly 99% of the repertoires. The TCS score was defined as F50 (clonal expansion) divided by E x V (chaos), with BLOSUM62-based TCRdist calculated between CDR3 peptides within each V-J. Welch's t-statistics and random forest reduced 500 to 550 V-J features to 13, which were used in a naive Bayes classifier (R e1071). The similarity between thyroid and blood repertoires was quantified using the Morisita-Horn index. TCRdb handled the public reads itself, with Q25 trimming in fastp and clone calling in MiXCR, and kept productive beta chains. Duplicate CDR3 protein sequences are folded into a single record with the most common DNA and genes. These V and J calls derive from TCRdb rather than the authors' analysis. The sample includes roughly 840,000 distinct CDR3 sequences, with 38% observed a single time. 7% to 10% of the sample is held by the ten biggest clonotypes.

From cysteine to phenylalanine, the CDR3 is 13 amino acids long. Only the CDR3 portion is preserved as DNA: 39 bases, with reading frame beginning at the first base. CDR1 and CDR2 are drawn from the germline V gene: SGHDT, YYEEEE. The germline ends are 14 bases apart after V is trimmed by 4 bases and J by 7 bases. Graves' hyperthyroidism was defined as stable when no progression to ophthalmopathy occurred over 18 months of follow-up. The hyperthyroidism patients were between 18 and 65 years old and newly diagnosed, with a disease duration of less than 2 months. The study excluded patients with uncontrolled infections, other autoimmune diseases, pregnancy or lactation. Diagnoses were based on clinical symptoms, serum thyroxine and TRAb, thyroid ultrasound and orbital computed tomography. PBMCs were separated from roughly 9.3 ml of fresh peripheral blood using Ficoll-Paque density gradient centrifugation. Total RNA was extracted with Trizol reagent, and quality was checked on an Agilent 2100 Bioanalyzer.

In regard to this clonotype: No cognate antigen has been identified for it. No base qualities exist here, and no much larger clone lies one base off it.

Sequenced: blood. The TCR comes from a man between 18 and 29 years old with Graves' hyperthyroidism. The sequence is built from TRBV5-6 and TRBJ2-5; no D gene is confidently identified. The nucleotides read TGTGCCAGCAGCCACCGGTTAAGAGGGACCCAGTACTTC. Translated, this is CASSHRLRGTQYF.